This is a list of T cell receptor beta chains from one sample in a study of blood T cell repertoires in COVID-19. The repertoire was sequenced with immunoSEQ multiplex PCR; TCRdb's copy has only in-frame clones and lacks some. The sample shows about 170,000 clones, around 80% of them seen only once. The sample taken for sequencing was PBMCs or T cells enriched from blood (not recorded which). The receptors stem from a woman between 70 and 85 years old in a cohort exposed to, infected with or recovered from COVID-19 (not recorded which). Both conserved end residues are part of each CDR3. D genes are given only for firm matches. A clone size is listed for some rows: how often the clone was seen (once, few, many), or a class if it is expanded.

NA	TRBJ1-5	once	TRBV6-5	TGTGCCAGCAGATTCGGGGGACCCCAGCATTTT	CASRFGGPQHF
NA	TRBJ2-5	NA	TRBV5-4	TGTGCCAGCAGCTCGACCGCGGGCGAGGGCGGAGAGACCCAGTACTTC	CASSSTAGEGGETQYF
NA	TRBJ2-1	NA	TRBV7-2	TGTGCCAGCAGCTTAGAGGCGACCCGAGGGCGGCAGTTCTTC	CASSLEATRGRQFF
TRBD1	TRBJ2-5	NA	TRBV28	TGTGCCAGCAGTTCGGGACAGGGGGAGACCCAGTACTTC	CASSSGQGETQYF
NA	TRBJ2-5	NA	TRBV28	TGTGCCAGCACCGGGGTGGGGTTCCAAGAGACCCAGTACTTC	CASTGVGFQETQYF
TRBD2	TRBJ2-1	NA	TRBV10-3	TGTGCCATCAGAGCTAGCGGTCAGTCGGGAAATGAGCAGTTCTTC	CAIRASGQSGNEQFF
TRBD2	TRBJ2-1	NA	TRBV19	TGTGCCAGTAGTAAGCGGGACTCCTACAATGAGCAGTTCTTC	CASSKRDSYNEQFF
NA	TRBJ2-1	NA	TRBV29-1	TGCAGCGTTGAAGATAGCCTAGATCGCTACAATGAGCAGTTCTTC	CSVEDSLDRYNEQFF
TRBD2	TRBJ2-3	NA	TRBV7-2	TGTGCCAGCAGCTTAGTATGGGAGGGAGTGGAGTATTTT	CASSLVWEGVEYF
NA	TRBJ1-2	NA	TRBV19	TGTGCCAGTAGTATAGAGGGTTTACAGGGTGATACCTATGGCTACACCTTC	CASSIEGLQGDTYGYTF
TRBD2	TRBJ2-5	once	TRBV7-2	TGTGCCAGCAGCTTACGGCTAGCGGGAGAGACCCAGTACTTC	CASSLRLAGETQYF
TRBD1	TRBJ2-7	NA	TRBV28	TGTGCCAGCAGTTTATGGGGGACAGTCTACGAGCAGTACTTC	CASSLWGTVYEQYF
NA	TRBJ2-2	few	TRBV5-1	TGCGCCAGCAGCGAGGGATCGATCGCCGGGGAGCTGTTTTTT	CASSEGSIAGELFF
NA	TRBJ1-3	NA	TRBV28	TGTGCCAGCAGTTTTCCCGGGGGAGAGGGAAACACCATATATTTT	CASSFPGGEGNTIYF
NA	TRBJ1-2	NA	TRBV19	TGTGCCAGTAGTCAAGGGGGGGGTGCTTCCTATGGCTACACCTTC	CASSQGGGASYGYTF
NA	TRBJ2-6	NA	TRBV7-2	TGTGCCAGCAGCTTAGATGTCGGGGCTGGGGCCAACGTCCTGACTTTC	CASSLDVGAGANVLTF
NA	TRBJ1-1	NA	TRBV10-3	TGTGCCATCAGTGAGCCGGGGAACACTGAAGCTTTCTTT	CAISEPGNTEAFF
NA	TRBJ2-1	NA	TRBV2	TGTGCCAGCAGTGAACCGGCTAGCTCGGTCAATGAGCAGTTCTTC	CASSEPASSVNEQFF
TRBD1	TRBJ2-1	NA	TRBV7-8	TGTGCCAGCAGCTTATGGTCTGGGCAGGGGGTAAATGAGCAGTTCTTC	CASSLWSGQGVNEQFF
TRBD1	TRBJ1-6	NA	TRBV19	TGTGCCAGTAAAGCGACAGGGGATGGTTCACCCCTCCACTTT	CASKATGDGSPLHF
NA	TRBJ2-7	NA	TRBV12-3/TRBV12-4	TGTGCCAGCGGCCGGCGAGGCGAGCAGTACTTC	CASGRRGEQYF
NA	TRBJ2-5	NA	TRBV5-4	TGTGCCAGCAGCTCTCAAGAGACCCAGTACTTC	CASSSQETQYF
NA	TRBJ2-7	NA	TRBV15	TGTGCCACCAGCAGACCCCAGGGCTACGAGCAGTACTTC	CATSRPQGYEQYF
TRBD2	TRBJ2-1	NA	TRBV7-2	TGTGCCAGCAGCTTAGGAGGTAGCGGGAGGCAAAATGAGCAGTTCTTC	CASSLGGSGRQNEQFF
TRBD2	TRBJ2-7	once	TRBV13	TGTGCCAGCGGGAGCGGGAGGAGTTTTTACGAGCAGTACTTC	CASGSGRSFYEQYF
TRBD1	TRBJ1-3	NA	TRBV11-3	TGTGCCAGCAGCCCGGACAGGGCCCGTAGCACCATATATTTT	CASSPDRARSTIYF
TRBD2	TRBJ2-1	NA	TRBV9	TGTGCCAGCAGTCTAGCGGGAGGGTACAATGAGCAGTTCTTC	CASSLAGGYNEQFF
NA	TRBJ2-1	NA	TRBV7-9	TGTGCCAGCAGCTTGATTTATCGCGAGTTCTTC	CASSLIYREFF
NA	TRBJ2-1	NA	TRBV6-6	TGTGCCAGCCAGGGTTACCTTTACAATGAGCAGTTCTTC	CASQGYLYNEQFF
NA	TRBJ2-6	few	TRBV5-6	TGTGCCAGCAGCTTGCCCGAGCGTAGCTCTGGGGCCAACGTCCTGACTTTC	CASSLPERSSGANVLTF
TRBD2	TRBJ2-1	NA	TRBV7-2	TGTGCCAGCAGTCGGACTAGCGGTCCCCCTTACAATGAGCAGTTCTTC	CASSRTSGPPYNEQFF
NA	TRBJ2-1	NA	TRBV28	TGTGCCAGCAGTCCGCCTTACGGGGGTGAGCAGTTCTTC	CASSPPYGGEQFF
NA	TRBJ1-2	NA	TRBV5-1	TGCGCCAGCAGCTTGGTACAGACCGGCTATGGCTACACCTTC	CASSLVQTGYGYTF
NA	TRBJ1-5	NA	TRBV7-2	TGTGCCAGCAGTTTGGACAACTATAGCAATCAGCCCCAGCATTTT	CASSLDNYSNQPQHF
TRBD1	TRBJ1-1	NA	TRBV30	TGTGCCTGGGAGACAGGGATGGCTGAAGCTTTCTTT	CAWETGMAEAFF
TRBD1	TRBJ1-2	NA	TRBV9	TGTGCCAGCAGCCCAACGACAGGGATAAATGGCTACACCTTC	CASSPTTGINGYTF
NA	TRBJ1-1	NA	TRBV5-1	TGCGCCAGCAGCCCGAGGCCGGGACAGAACACTGAAGCTTTCTTT	CASSPRPGQNTEAFF
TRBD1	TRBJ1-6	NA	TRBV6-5	TGTGCCAGCAGTTCGAGAGGACAGGGACCCAAGAGTCTCCACTTT	CASSSRGQGPKSLHF
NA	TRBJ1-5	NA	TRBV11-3	TGTGCCAGCAGCCCAGGCGGGGAATATAGCAATCAGCCCCAGCATTTT	CASSPGGEYSNQPQHF
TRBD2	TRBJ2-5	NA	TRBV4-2	TGTGCCAGCAGCCAGCTAGCGGGAGGTCGCGAGACCCAGTACTTC	CASSQLAGGRETQYF
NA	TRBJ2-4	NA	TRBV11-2	TGTGCCAGCAGCTTGGTCCGGGAAATTCAGTACTTC	CASSLVREIQYF
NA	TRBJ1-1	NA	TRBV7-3	TGTGCCAGCAGCTTAAATGGGGACATTAACACTGAAGCTTTCTTT	CASSLNGDINTEAFF
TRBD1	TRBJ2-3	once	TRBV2	TGTGCCAGCAGTATGGGACAGGGGGCCGAGTATTTT	CASSMGQGAEYF
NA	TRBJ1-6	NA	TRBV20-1	TGCAGTGCTAGTATAGGGGGTACTGGTTCACCCCTCCACTTT	CSASIGGTGSPLHF
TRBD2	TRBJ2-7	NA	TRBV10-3	TGTGCCATCAGGTCTAGCGGTTTATCCTACGAGCAGTACTTC	CAIRSSGLSYEQYF
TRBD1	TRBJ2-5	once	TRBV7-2	TGTGCCAGCAGCTTAGAGGGACAGGGAGGGGAGACCCAGTACTTC	CASSLEGQGGETQYF
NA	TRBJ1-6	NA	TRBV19	TGTGCCAGTAGTATCGAGTCAGGGTTTTCACCCCTCCACTTT	CASSIESGFSPLHF
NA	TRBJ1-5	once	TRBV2	TGTGCCAGCAAGGGGTACTACAATCAGCCCCAGCATTTT	CASKGYYNQPQHF
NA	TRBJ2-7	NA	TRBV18	TGTGCCAGCTCACCAACGGTGGCAGGGTCAGGATACGAGCAGTACTTC	CASSPTVAGSGYEQYF
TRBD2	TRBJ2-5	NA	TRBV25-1	TGTGCCAGCAGTGAATCGGGTCTAGGACTAGCCCCCCAAGAGACCCAGTACTTC	CASSESGLGLAPQETQYF
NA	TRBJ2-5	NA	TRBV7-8	TGTGCCAGCAGCCAAAGCACAGGGCAAGAGACCCAGTACTTC	CASSQSTGQETQYF